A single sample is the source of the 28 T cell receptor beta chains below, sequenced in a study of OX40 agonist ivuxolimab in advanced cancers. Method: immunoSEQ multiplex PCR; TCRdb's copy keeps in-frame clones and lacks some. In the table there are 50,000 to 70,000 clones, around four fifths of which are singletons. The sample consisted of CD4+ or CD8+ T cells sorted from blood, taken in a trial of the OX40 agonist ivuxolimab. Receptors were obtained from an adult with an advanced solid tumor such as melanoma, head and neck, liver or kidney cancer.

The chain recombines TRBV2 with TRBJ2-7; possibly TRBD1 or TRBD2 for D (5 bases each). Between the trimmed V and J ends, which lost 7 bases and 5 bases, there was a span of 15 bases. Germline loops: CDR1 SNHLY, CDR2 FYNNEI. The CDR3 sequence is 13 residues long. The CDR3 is CASNRGSGHEQYF. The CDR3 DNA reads TGTGCCAGCAATCGGGGATCGGGACACGAGCAGTACTTC.

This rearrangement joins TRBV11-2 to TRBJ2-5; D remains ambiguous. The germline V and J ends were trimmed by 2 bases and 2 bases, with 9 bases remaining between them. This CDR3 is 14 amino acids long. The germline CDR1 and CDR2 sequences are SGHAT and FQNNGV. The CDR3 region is CASSLFLGQETQYF. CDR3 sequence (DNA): TGTGCCAGCAGCTTATTTCTGGGGCAAGAGACCCAGTACTTC.

DNA of the CDR3: TGTGCCAGCAGCTTAGGGGTTGGGACAGGGGTCAATGAGCAGTTCTTC. Translation: CASSLGVGTGVNEQFF. J is TRBJ2-1 and V is TRBV11-2; 10 nucleotides align to TRBD1. This CDR3 has 16 amino acids. Germline loops: CDR1 SGHAT, CDR2 FQNNGV. V was pared by 1 base and J by 6 bases, with 6 bases of the junction left unmatched.

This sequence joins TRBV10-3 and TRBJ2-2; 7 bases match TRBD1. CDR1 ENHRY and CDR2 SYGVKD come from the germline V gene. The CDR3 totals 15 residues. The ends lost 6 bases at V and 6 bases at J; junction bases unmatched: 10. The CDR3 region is CAIRKGQSGAGELFF. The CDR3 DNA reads TGTGCCATCAGAAAGGGACAGAGCGGCGCCGGGGAGCTGTTTTTT.

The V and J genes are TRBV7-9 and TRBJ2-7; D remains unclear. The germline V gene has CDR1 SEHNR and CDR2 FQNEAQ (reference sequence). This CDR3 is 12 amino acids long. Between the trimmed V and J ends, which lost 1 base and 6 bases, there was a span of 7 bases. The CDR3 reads CASSLGEREQYF. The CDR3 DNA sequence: TGTGCCAGCAGCTTAGGAGAACGCGAGCAGTACTTC.

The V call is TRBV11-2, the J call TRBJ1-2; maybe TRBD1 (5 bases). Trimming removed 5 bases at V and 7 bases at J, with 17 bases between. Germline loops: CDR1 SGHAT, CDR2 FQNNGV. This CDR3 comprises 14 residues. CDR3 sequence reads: CASSPSVQGGGYTF. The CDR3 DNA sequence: TGTGCCAGCAGCCCTTCAGTCCAGGGTGGTGGCTACACCTTC.

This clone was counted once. CDR3 region: CASSPNIIDRDYEQYF. The CDR3, as DNA: TGTGCCAGCAGCCCAAACATCATCGACAGAGACTACGAGCAGTACTTC. V is TRBV7-9 and J is TRBJ2-7, with D perhaps matching TRBD1 (5 bases). V shed 5 bases and J shed 3 bases, with 20 bases lying between them. CDR3 length: 16 amino acids. Germline CDR1 SEHNR, CDR2 FQNEAQ (reference sequence).

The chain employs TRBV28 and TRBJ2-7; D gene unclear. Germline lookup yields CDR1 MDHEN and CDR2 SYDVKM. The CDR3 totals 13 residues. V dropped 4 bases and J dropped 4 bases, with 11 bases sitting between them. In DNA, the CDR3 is TGTGCCAGCAGTTCCCCGGACGGTTACGAGCAGTACTTC. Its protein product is CASSSPDGYEQYF.

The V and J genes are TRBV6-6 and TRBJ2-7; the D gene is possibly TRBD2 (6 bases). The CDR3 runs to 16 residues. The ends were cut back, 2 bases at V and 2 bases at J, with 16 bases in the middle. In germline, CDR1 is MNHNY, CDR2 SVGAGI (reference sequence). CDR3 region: CASSYGAGTLTYEQYF. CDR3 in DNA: TGTGCCAGCAGTTACGGTGCCGGGACTTTGACCTACGAGCAGTACTTC.

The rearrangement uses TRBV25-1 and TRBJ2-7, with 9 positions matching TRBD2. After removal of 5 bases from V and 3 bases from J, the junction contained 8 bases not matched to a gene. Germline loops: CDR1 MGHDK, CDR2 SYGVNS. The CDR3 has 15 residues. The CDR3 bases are TGTGCCAGCAGTCCCTGGCAGCGGGAGGACTACGAGCAGTACTTC. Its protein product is CASSPWQREDYEQYF.

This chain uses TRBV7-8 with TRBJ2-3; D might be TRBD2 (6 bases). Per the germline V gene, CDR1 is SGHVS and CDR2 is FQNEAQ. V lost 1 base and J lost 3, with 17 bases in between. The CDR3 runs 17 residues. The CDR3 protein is CASSLVRPSATTDTQYF. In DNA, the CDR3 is TGTGCCAGCAGCTTAGTGCGACCTAGCGCGACTACAGATACGCAGTATTTT.

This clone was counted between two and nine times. The CDR3 sequence is CAWSRTMTTEAFF. The DNA of the CDR3 is TGTGCCTGGAGCCGAACCATGACGACTGAAGCTTTCTTT. J is TRBJ1-1 and V is TRBV30, with unresolved D. Germline V gene data show CDR1 as GTSNPN and CDR2 as SVGIG (reference sequence). The CDR3 runs to 13 residues. V lost 3 bases, J lost 5 bases, and 13 bases lay in between.

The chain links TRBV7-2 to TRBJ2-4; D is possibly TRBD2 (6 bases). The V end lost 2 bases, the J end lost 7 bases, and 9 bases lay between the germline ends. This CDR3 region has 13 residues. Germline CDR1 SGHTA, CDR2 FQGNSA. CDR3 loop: CASSLKGRNIQYF. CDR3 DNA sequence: TGTGCCAGCAGCTTAAAGGGGAGGAACATTCAGTACTTC.

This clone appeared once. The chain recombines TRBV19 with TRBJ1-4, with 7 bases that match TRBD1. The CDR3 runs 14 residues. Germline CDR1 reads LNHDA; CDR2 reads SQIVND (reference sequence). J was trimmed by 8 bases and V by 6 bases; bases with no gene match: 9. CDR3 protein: CASSWDSQGEKLFF. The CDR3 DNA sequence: TGTGCCAGTAGCTGGGACAGCCAGGGGGAAAAACTGTTTTTT.

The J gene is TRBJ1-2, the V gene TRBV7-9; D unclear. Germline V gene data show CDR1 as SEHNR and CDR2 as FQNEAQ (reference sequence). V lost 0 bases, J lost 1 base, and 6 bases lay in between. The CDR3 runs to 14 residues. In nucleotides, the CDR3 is TGTGCCAGCAGCTTAGCGATAGATAACTATGGCTACACCTTC. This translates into CASSLAIDNYGYTF. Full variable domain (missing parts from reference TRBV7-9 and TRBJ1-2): DTGVSQNPRHKITKRGQNVTFRCDPISEHNRLYWYRQTLGQGPEFLTYFQNEAQLEKSRLLSDRFSAERPKGSFSTLEIQRTEQGDSAMYLCASSLAIDNYGYTFGSGTRLTVV.

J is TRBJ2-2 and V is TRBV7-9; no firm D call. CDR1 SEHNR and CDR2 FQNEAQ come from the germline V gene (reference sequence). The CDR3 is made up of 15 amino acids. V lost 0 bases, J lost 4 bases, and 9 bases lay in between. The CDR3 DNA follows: TGTGCCAGCAGCTTAGCGGATTGGGGCACCGGGGAGCTGTTTTTT. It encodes CASSLADWGTGELFF.

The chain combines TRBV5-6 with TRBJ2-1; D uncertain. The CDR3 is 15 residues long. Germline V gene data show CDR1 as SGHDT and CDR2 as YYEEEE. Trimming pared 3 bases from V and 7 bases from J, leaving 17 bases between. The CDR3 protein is CASSWGNTLGNEQFF. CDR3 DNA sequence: TGTGCCAGCAGCTGGGGTAACACCTTAGGGAATGAGCAGTTCTTC.

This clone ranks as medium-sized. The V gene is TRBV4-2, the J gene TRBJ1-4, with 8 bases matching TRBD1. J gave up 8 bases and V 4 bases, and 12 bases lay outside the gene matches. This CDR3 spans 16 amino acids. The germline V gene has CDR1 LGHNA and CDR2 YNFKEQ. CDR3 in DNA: TGTGCCAGCAGCCCCAAGCCGACAGGGGAAGGCGAAAAACTGTTTTTT. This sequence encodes CASSPKPTGEGEKLFF.

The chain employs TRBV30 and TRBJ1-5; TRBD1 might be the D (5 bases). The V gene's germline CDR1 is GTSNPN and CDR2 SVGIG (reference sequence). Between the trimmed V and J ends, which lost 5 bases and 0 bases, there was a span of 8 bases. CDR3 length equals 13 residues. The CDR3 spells CAWGGFSNQPQHF. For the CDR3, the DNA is TGTGCCTGGGGGGGATTTAGCAATCAGCCCCAGCATTTT. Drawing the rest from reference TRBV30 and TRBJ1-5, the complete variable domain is SQTIHQWPATLVQPVGSPLSLECTVEGTSNPNLYWYRQAAGRGLQLLFYSVGIGQISSEVPQNLSASRPQDRQFILSSKKLLLSDSGFYLCAWGGFSNQPQHFGDGTRLSIL.

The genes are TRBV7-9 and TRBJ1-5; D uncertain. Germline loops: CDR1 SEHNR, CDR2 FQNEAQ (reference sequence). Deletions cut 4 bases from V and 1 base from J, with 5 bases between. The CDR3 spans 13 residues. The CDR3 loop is CASSWQSNQPQHF. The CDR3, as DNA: TGTGCCAGCAGCTGGCAGAGCAATCAGCCCCAGCATTTT.

The chain's CDR3 is CAWSSPPYEQYF. CDR3 coding DNA: TGTGCCTGGAGTTCGCCACCGTACGAGCAGTACTTC. The V gene is TRBV30, the J gene TRBJ2-7; D is undetermined. The CDR3 loop spans 12 amino acids. Trimming removed 2 bases at V and 4 bases at J, with 9 bases between. Germline CDR1 and CDR2: GTSNPN and SVGIG (reference sequence).

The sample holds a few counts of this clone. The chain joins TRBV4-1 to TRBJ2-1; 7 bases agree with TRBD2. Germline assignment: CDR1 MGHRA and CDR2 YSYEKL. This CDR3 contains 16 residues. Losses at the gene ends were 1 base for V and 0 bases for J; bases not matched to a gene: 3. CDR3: CASSQAGLSSYNEQFF. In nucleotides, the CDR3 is TGCGCCAGCAGCCAAGCGGGACTATCCTCCTACAATGAGCAGTTCTTC.

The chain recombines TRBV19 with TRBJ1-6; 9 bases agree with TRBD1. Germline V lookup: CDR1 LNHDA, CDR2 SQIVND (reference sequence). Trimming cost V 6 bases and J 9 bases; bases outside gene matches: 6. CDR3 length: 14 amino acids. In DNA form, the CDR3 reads TGTGCCAGTAGCCCGGCGGGACAGGGTTCACCCCTCCACTTT. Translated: CASSPAGQGSPLHF.

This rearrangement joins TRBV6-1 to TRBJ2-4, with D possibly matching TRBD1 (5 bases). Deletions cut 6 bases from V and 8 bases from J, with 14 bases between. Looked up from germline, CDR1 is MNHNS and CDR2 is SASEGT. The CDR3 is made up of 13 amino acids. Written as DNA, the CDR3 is TGTGCCAGCAGAACAGGCCAAAAAGACATTCAGTACTTC. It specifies CASRTGQKDIQYF.

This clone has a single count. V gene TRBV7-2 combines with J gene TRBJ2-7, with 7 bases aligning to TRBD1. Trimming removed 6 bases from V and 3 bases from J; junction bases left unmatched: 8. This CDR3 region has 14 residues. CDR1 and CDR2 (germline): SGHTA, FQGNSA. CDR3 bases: TGTGCCAGCAGACCCCAGGGGGAAAGCTACGAGCAGTACTTC. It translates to CASRPQGESYEQYF.

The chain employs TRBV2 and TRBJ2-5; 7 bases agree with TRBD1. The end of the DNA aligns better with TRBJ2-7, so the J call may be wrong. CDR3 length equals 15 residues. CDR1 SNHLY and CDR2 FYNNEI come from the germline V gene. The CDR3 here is CASSERGDSPYEQYF. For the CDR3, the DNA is TGTGCCAGCAGTGAAAGAGGGGACAGTCCCTACGAGCAGTACTTC.

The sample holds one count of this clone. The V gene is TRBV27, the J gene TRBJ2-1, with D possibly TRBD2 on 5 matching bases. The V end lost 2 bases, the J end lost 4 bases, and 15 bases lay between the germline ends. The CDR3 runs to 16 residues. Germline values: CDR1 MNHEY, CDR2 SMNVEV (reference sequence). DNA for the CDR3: TGTGCCAGCAGTTTAGATTGGGGAGCTGCGTACAATGAGCAGTTCTTC. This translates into CASSLDWGAAYNEQFF.

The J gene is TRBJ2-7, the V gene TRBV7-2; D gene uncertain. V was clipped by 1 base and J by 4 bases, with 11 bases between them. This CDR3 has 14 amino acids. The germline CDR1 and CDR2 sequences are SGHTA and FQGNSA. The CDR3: CASSLDLTQYEQYF. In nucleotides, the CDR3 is TGTGCCAGCAGCTTAGATCTGACACAATACGAGCAGTACTTC.